The 21 T cell receptor beta chains below all came from one sample that was sequenced in a study of shared clonotypes between healthy human individuals. Generated by immunoSEQ multiplex PCR, the TCRdb table keeps only in-frame clones and is missing some. The profile shows about half a million clones, 70% to 80% of them singletons. Sequencing was carried out using PBMCs. These receptor sequences come from a woman aged 40 to 50 in good health. Some clones in this sample may be carry-over from other donors' samples.

The gene calls are TRBV28 and TRBJ1-2; weak D call: TRBD1 (5 bases). Germline values: CDR1 MDHEN, CDR2 SYDVKM. This CDR3 has 14 amino acids. Trimming stripped 3 bases from V and 1 base from J, with 9 bases between. Here the CDR3 reads CASSLGRDNYGYTF. The DNA for the CDR3 is TGTGCCAGCAGTTTGGGGCGGGATAACTATGGCTACACCTTC.

This chain uses TRBV7-9 with TRBJ1-1, with D possibly matching TRBD1 (6 bases). Germline CDR1 reads SEHNR; CDR2 reads FQNEAQ (reference sequence). The CDR3 contains 15 residues. V was clipped by 8 bases and J by 4 bases, with 20 bases between them. The CDR3 is CASATPGGRGTEAFF. CDR3 nucleotides: TGTGCCAGCGCCACGCCGGGGGGCCGTGGCACTGAAGCTTTCTTT.

This chain uses TRBV29-1 with TRBJ2-3; tentatively, D is TRBD1 or TRBD2 (6 bases each). The CDR3 contains 12 residues. The V and J ends lost 7 bases and 6 bases respectively, with 14 bases between them. CDR1 and CDR2 from the germline V gene are SQVTM and ANQGSEA. CDR3 in amino acids: CSERGGGDTQYF. CDR3 nucleotide sequence: TGCAGCGAACGCGGAGGGGGGGATACGCAGTATTTT.

The chain couples TRBV28 to TRBJ1-4, with 7 positions matching TRBD1. This CDR3 region has 15 residues. With V trimmed by 5 bases and J by 8 bases, 11 bases remained unmatched. From germline, CDR1 is MDHEN and CDR2 SYDVKM. This CDR3 reads CASSKPGGMKEKLFF. Written as DNA, the CDR3 is TGTGCCAGCAGTAAACCAGGGGGAATGAAAGAAAAACTGTTTTTT.

The chain is built from TRBV29-1 and TRBJ2-7; 13 bases are shared with TRBD2. Unmatched junction bases numbered 12, after V lost 2 bases and J lost 2 bases. This CDR3 has 18 residues. CDR1 SQVTM and CDR2 ANQGSEA come from the germline V gene. CDR3 region: CSVESIRGLAGATYEQYF. The CDR3 region has the DNA TGCAGCGTTGAAAGTATTCGTGGACTAGCGGGAGCCACCTACGAGCAGTACTTC.

The sample holds one count of this clone. The chain joins TRBV19 to TRBJ2-1, with 9 bases fitting TRBD2. This CDR3 has 14 amino acids. Germline loops: CDR1 LNHDA, CDR2 SQIVND (reference sequence). Germline trimming cut 6 bases from V and 9 bases from J; bases unmatched to any gene: 9. The DNA of the CDR3 is TGTGCCAGTAGCCATGCTAGCGGGACCGGTGAGCAGTTCTTC. This translates into CASSHASGTGEQFF.

This sequence joins TRBV10-2 and TRBJ2-2, with 10 bases aligning to TRBD2. Germline V gene sequence: CDR1 WSHSY, CDR2 SAAADI. V dropped 6 bases and J dropped 7; count of bases not matched to a gene: 5. CDR3 length: 14 residues. CDR3 in amino acids: CASRQREGNGELFF. CDR3 nucleotide sequence: TGCGCCAGCAGGCAGCGGGAGGGGAACGGGGAGCTGTTTTTT.

The chain is built from TRBV7-8 and TRBJ2-7; no firm D call. From germline, CDR1 is SGHVS and CDR2 FQNEAQ. Trimming pared 1 base from V and 3 bases from J, leaving 10 bases between. The CDR3 has 14 amino acids. In DNA form, the CDR3 reads TGTGCCAGCAGCTTAGTAACACAAAGCTACGAGCAGTACTTC. Residues: CASSLVTQSYEQYF.

A few counts support this clone. V is TRBV5-1 and J is TRBJ2-7, with D unresolved. V dropped 5 bases and J dropped 2 bases, with 14 bases sitting between them. Germline V CDR1 and CDR2: SGHRS, YFSETQ. This CDR3 has 14 residues. The CDR3 DNA is TGCGCCAGCAGGATAATCCCTGGGGCCTACGAGCAGTACTTC. Translating gives CASRIIPGAYEQYF.

Details on this clone: Other DNA sequences in the sample encode the same CDR3. V usage is TRBV28 and J usage is TRBJ2-2, with D perhaps given as TRBD1 or TRBD2 (6 bases each). The CDR3 has 13 amino acids. Germline V gene lookup returns CDR1 MDHEN and CDR2 SYDVKM. Trimming stripped 5 bases from V and 3 bases from J, with 7 bases between. The CDR3 region has the DNA TGTGCCAGCAGTAGGGGGGACACCGGGGAGCTGTTTTTT. Protein: CASSRGDTGELFF.

This chain links TRBV27 with TRBJ2-7; 8 nucleotides line up with TRBD1. The germline V gene encodes CDR1 MNHEY and CDR2 SMNVEV (reference sequence). The CDR3 runs 17 residues. J gave up 3 bases and V 5 bases, and 15 bases lay outside the gene matches. This chain's CDR3 is CASSLRTGTKFIYEQYF. In nucleotides, the CDR3 is TGTGCCAGCAGTCTTAGGACAGGGACGAAATTTATCTACGAGCAGTACTTC.

The V and J genes are TRBV6-4 and TRBJ2-2, with unresolved D. Per germline, CDR1 MRHNA and CDR2 SNTAGT. V shed 5 bases and J shed 0 bases, with 7 bases lying between them. This CDR3 has 14 amino acids. Written as DNA, the CDR3 is TGTGCCAGCAGTCTCGAACCGAACACCGGGGAGCTGTTTTTT. As protein: CASSLEPNTGELFF.

This rearrangement joins TRBV6-6 to TRBJ2-3; D is uncertain. The CDR3 has 14 residues. Germline V gene lookup returns CDR1 MNHNY and CDR2 SVGAGI (reference sequence). Between the trimmed V and J ends, which lost 6 bases and 2 bases, there was a span of 12 bases. CDR3 nucleotides: TGTGCCAGCAGGGCCCAACAGAACACAGATACGCAGTATTTT. It encodes CASRAQQNTDTQYF.

This clone has ten or more counts. The chain is built from TRBV5-4 and TRBJ2-5, with 7 positions matching TRBD1. Germline V gene lookup returns CDR1 SGHNT and CDR2 YYREEE (reference sequence). This CDR3 comprises 16 residues. V was clipped by 4 bases and J by 5 bases; unmatched bases: 14. CDR3 sequence (DNA): TGTGCCAGCAGCCTCGGCGGACAGGCTTCGTGGGAGACCCAGTACTTC. Translating it yields CASSLGGQASWETQYF.

With respect to this clone: Since a far larger clone is one base different, this is likely a read error. The gene calls are TRBV11-2 and TRBJ2-5; 7 positions match TRBD1. The CDR3 covers 14 residues. CDR1 and CDR2 from the germline V gene are SGHAT and FQNNGV. The CDR3 reads CASGFGQAKGTQYF. The CDR3 DNA follows: TGTGCCAGCGGCTTTGGACAGGCTAAGGGCACCCAGTACTTC.

The chain carries TRBV18 and TRBJ2-7; 8 nucleotides agree with TRBD1. The CDR3 has 16 residues. Germline V gene data show CDR1 as KGHSH and CDR2 as LQKENI. The ends lost 2 bases at V and 0 bases at J; junction bases unmatched: 6. In nucleotides, the CDR3 is TGTGCCAGCTCACCAAAACAACAGGGGGGCTCCTACGAGCAGTACTTC. Translation: CASSPKQQGGSYEQYF.

In its sample, this clone is medium-sized. Other nucleotide sequences from this sample produce the same CDR3. The chain employs TRBV9 and TRBJ1-1; D may be TRBD1 (5 bases). The germline V gene has CDR1 SGDLS and CDR2 YYNGEE. Between the trimmed V and J ends, which lost 4 bases and 0 bases, there was a span of 7 bases. The CDR3 runs to 13 residues. The CDR3 sequence: CASSKGMNTEAFF. The CDR3 DNA reads as TGTGCCAGCAGCAAGGGGATGAACACTGAAGCTTTCTTT.

The rearrangement uses TRBV6-1 and TRBJ1-3, with D maybe TRBD1 (6 bases). With 7 bases removed from V and 7 bases from J, the gap between germline ends came to 20 bases. The germline gives CDR1 MNHNS, CDR2 SASEGT. CDR3 length: 15 residues. The CDR3 region is CASIPPGTFGNTIYF. CDR3 sequence (DNA): TGTGCCAGCATCCCACCAGGGACATTCGGGAACACCATATATTTT.

With respect to this clone: Distinct nucleotide sequences in the sample also encode this CDR3. The chain joins TRBV19 to TRBJ2-1; the match to TRBD1 covers 8 bases. V was clipped by 4 bases and J by 3 bases; unmatched bases: 2. Germline V gives CDR1 LNHDA, CDR2 SQIVND (reference sequence). This CDR3 has 14 residues. The CDR3 loop is CASSTGTGYNEQFF. CDR3 nucleotide sequence: TGTGCCAGTAGTACCGGGACAGGCTACAATGAGCAGTTCTTC.

The rearrangement uses TRBV4-1 and TRBJ2-6; D ambiguous. Germline lookup yields CDR1 MGHRA and CDR2 YSYEKL. The CDR3 runs to 14 residues. Trimming removed 6 bases from V and 3 bases from J, with 9 bases in between. CDR3 loop: CASRRTGGANVLTF. The CDR3 coding sequence is TGCGCCAGCAGGCGGACGGGTGGGGCCAACGTCCTGACTTTC.

This clone was seen a handful of times. J is TRBJ1-4 and V is TRBV5-4, with 9 bases that match TRBD1. The CDR3 runs 14 residues. From germline, CDR1 is SGHNT and CDR2 YYREEE (reference sequence). The junction had 5 bases not matched to a gene; V was cut back by 4 bases and J by 7 bases. CDR3 nucleotide sequence: TGTGCCAGCAGCAAGACAGGGGGAGGTGAAAAACTGTTTTTT. As protein: CASSKTGGGEKLFF. Full variable domain (remainder filled in from reference TRBV5-4 and TRBJ1-4): ETGVTQSPTHLIKTRGQQVTLRCSSQSGHNTVSWYQQALGQGPQFIFQYYREEENGRGNFPPRFSGLQFPNYSSELNVNALELDDSALYLCASSKTGGGEKLFFGSGTQLSVL.